The 5 T cell receptor beta chains reported below all come from one sample, sequenced in a study of shared clonotypes between healthy human individuals. Some clones are missing from TCRdb's copy, which holds only in-frame ones; the method was immunoSEQ multiplex PCR. The table includes 2 million to 2.5 million clones, around 90% detected once. The sequencing sample was made of naive CD4+ T cells from PBMCs. Documented subset: CD45RA+ positively selected. The source is a man aged 18 to 30 in good health. Some clones in this sample may be carry-over from other donors' samples.

This chain uses TRBV7-2 with TRBJ2-3, with D possibly TRBD2 on 6 matching bases. V lost 1 base and J 5 bases, leaving 10 bases between the germline ends. CDR3 size: 14 residues. CDR1 SGHTA and CDR2 FQGNSA come from the germline V gene. The CDR3, as DNA: TGTGCCAGCAGCTTAGGTCTAGCGATAGATACGCAGTATTTT. Residues: CASSLGLAIDTQYF.

CDR3 sequence reads: CSVGGHNTEAFF. The CDR3 DNA reads as TGCAGCGTTGGGGGGCATAACACTGAAGCTTTCTTT. This sequence joins TRBV29-1 and TRBJ1-1; a possible D gene is TRBD1 (6 bases). Germline CDR1 SQVTM, CDR2 ANQGSEA. This CDR3 has 12 amino acids. Trimming shortened V by 4 bases and J by 2 bases, and 8 bases separated the two germline ends.

The chain carries TRBV4-1 and TRBJ2-5, with 9 bases that match TRBD2. The length of the CDR3 is 15 residues. After removal of 1 base from V and 5 bases from J, the junction contained 5 bases not matched to a gene. Germline assignment: CDR1 MGHRA and CDR2 YSYEKL. The CDR3 sequence is CASSQAAGGLETQYF. DNA of the CDR3: TGCGCCAGCAGCCAAGCAGCGGGAGGTCTGGAGACCCAGTACTTC.

The chain has TRBV7-9 and TRBJ1-2; D is possibly TRBD1 (5 bases). Deletions cut 5 bases from V and 4 bases from J, with 26 bases between. From germline, CDR1 is SEHNR and CDR2 FQNEAQ (reference sequence). CDR3 length: 18 amino acids. DNA of the CDR3: TGTGCCAGCAGCAAAGAGGCTGGCAGCCGGGTGGGGGTCTATGGCTACACCTTC. This encodes CASSKEAGSRVGVYGYTF.

The count of this clone is one. The CDR3 nucleotides read TGCGCCAGCAGCCAAAACCTACTAGCGGGAAACAATGAGCAGTTCTTC. Residues: CASSQNLLAGNNEQFF. This chain uses TRBV5-1 with TRBJ2-1; 10 nucleotides line up with TRBD2. The CDR3 totals 16 residues. Per germline, CDR1 SGHRS and CDR2 YFSETQ. The V gene end was trimmed by 4 bases and the J gene end by 5 bases; junction bases not matched to a gene: 9. Supplemented by reference TRBV5-1 and TRBJ2-1, the full variable domain reads KAGVTQTPRYLIKTRGQQVTLSCSPISGHRSVSWYQQTPGQGLQFLFEYFSETQRNKGNFPGRFSGRQFSNSRSEMNVSTLELGDSALYLCASSQNLLAGNNEQFFGPGTRLTVL.